Presented here are 8 T cell receptor beta chains from one specimen sequenced in a study of blood T cell repertoires in COVID-19. TCRdb's table, derived via immunoSEQ multiplex PCR, lists solely in-frame clones and lacks some. The sample has 300,000 to 400,000 clones, roughly nine tenths seen once. The sequencing sample was made of PBMCs or T cells enriched from blood (not recorded which). These TCRs come from a man aged 55 to 69 who had recovered from COVID-19.

This clone was detected only once. This rearrangement joins TRBV3-1 (or the pseudogene TRBV3-2) to TRBJ2-3, with 7 bases that match TRBD1. Germline V gene lookup returns CDR1 LGHDT and CDR2 YNNKEL (reference sequence). V was clipped by 4 bases and J by 0 bases; unmatched bases: 7. There are 16 residues in the CDR3. The CDR3, as DNA: TGTGCCAGCAGCCCGAAGGGACAGTTGAGCACAGATACGCAGTATTTT. Translating gives CASSPKGQLSTDTQYF.

The chain is built from TRBV30 and TRBJ1-6; D not certain. The germline gives CDR1 GTSNPN, CDR2 SVGIG (reference sequence). The CDR3 covers 17 residues. V gave up 0 bases and J gave up 0 bases, with 12 bases separating them. CDR3 loop: CAWSVSRVSSYNSPLHF. Here the CDR3 DNA reads TGTGCCTGGAGTGTAAGCCGGGTCAGCTCCTATAATTCACCCCTCCACTTT.

This rearrangement joins TRBV19 to TRBJ2-5; 7 positions agree with TRBD1. Germline CDR1 and CDR2: LNHDA and SQIVND (reference sequence). The CDR3 loop spans 12 amino acids. V gave up 9 bases and J gave up 4 bases; unmatched junction bases: 5. In DNA form, the CDR3 reads TGTGCCAGCACTGACAGGGCAGAGACCCAGTACTTC. This translates into CASTDRAETQYF.

The CDR3 nucleotides read TGTGCCAGCAGCTGGCAGGGGGCAAGAGATACGCAGTATTTT. Translated, it gives CASSWQGARDTQYF. The rearrangement links TRBV5-6 to TRBJ2-3; 8 bases align to TRBD1. The CDR3 totals 14 residues. With 3 bases clipped from V and 5 bases from J, the junction kept 5 bases outside the gene matches. In germline, CDR1 is SGHDT, CDR2 YYEEEE. The complete variable domain, with remaining parts taken from reference TRBV5-6 and TRBJ2-3, reads DAGVTQSPTHLIKTRGQQVTLRCSPKSGHDTVSWYQQALGQGPQFIFQYYEEEERQRGNFPDRFSGHQFPNYSSELNVNALLLGDSALYLCASSWQGARDTQYFGPGTRLTVL.

This rearrangement joins TRBV11-3 to TRBJ2-1; weak D call: TRBD1 (6 bases). Between the trimmed V and J ends, which lost 0 bases and 7 bases, there was a span of 13 bases. The CDR3 has 15 amino acids. Germline V gene sequence: CDR1 SGHNT, CDR2 YENEEA. The CDR3 region is CASSLDRGLFNEQFF. The CDR3 nucleotides read TGTGCCAGCAGCTTAGACAGGGGCCTTTTTAATGAGCAGTTCTTC.

This chain connects TRBV6-6 to TRBJ2-7, with 8 bases fitting TRBD1. J gave up 1 base and V 5 bases, and 4 bases lay outside the gene matches. Germline V gene lookup returns CDR1 MNHNY and CDR2 SVGAGI (reference sequence). The CDR3 contains 14 residues. CDR3 amino acids: CASSTGTGSYEQYF. CDR3 DNA: TGTGCCAGCAGTACCGGGACAGGATCCTACGAGCAGTACTTC.

The gene calls are TRBV7-2 and TRBJ1-6; the D gene is possibly TRBD1 (5 bases). The V gene's germline CDR1 is SGHTA and CDR2 FQGNSA. This CDR3 has 16 residues. Trimming removed 1 base at V and 8 bases at J, with 15 bases between. CDR3 protein: CASSLGWPDNYSPLHF. CDR3 DNA sequence: TGTGCCAGCAGCTTAGGGTGGCCGGACAACTATTCACCCCTCCACTTT.

The gene calls are TRBV6-1 and TRBJ2-7; tentative D call: TRBD1 (6 bases). The germline V gene has CDR1 MNHNS and CDR2 SASEGT. The germline V and J ends were trimmed by 3 bases and 2 bases, with 20 bases remaining between them. The CDR3 contains 17 residues. CDR3 amino acids: CASSDPTGAVWPYEQYF. The CDR3 region has the DNA TGTGCCAGCAGTGACCCGACAGGCGCCGTCTGGCCCTACGAGCAGTACTTC.